The present TCR beta chain was sequenced within a study of blood T cell repertoires in COVID-19. Study-level background: Sources were T cells, B-cell-depleted T cells, or PBMCs; the material itself was cDNA or gDNA.

This clone showed up just once. As handled by the study authors: Estimates of nucleated cell counts were drawn from the amplification of reference gene primers. Here immunoSEQ multiplex PCR was the method, and the copy in TCRdb shows in-frame clones only, minus some. V, J and clone size are those of that table, while D and trimming were read from the DNA. This sample has a few hundred thousand clones, with 80% to 90% found just once. Among Cohort 3 donors, those recovered had two negative PCRs, clearance, or symptom resolution. Trimming removed 2 bases at V and 4 bases at J, with 14 bases between. From germline, CDR1 is LGHDT and CDR2 YNNKEL (reference sequence). This CDR3 is 15 amino acids long.

This chain uses TRBV3-1 (or the pseudogene TRBV3-2) with TRBJ1-2, with D unclear. Sequenced: PBMCs or T cells enriched from blood (not recorded which). The TCR was taken from a man younger than 45 who had recovered from COVID-19. The CDR3 spells CASSQWRGYSYGYTF. The CDR3 nucleotides read TGTGCCAGCAGCCAATGGCGGGGATACTCCTATGGCTACACCTTC.